Listed below are T cell receptor beta chains from one sample, sequenced in a study of OX40 agonist ivuxolimab in advanced cancers. The repertoire was sequenced with immunoSEQ multiplex PCR; TCRdb's copy has only in-frame clones and lacks some. The sample yields just under 85,000 clones, roughly 85% seen once. The sequencing here drew on CD4+ or CD8+ T cells sorted from blood, taken in a trial of the OX40 agonist ivuxolimab. All receptors come from an adult with an advanced solid tumor such as melanoma, head and neck, liver or kidney cancer. Both conserved end residues are part of each CDR3. The order of the fields is clone size, D gene, V gene, J gene, CDR3 protein, CDR3 DNA. D genes are given only for firm matches. The listing skips clone size in some rows; elsewhere it reads once, few, many or a size class.

size: NA; D: TRBD2; V: TRBV5-1; J: TRBJ2-5; CDR3: CASSSRGGMETQYF; DNA: TGCGCCAGCAGCTCCCGGGGAGGGATGGAGACCCAGTACTTC
size: NA; D: NA; V: TRBV30; J: TRBJ1-6; CDR3: CAWRTQRNSYNSPLHF; DNA: TGTGCCTGGAGAACTCAGAGGAACTCCTATAATTCACCCCTCCACTTT
size: NA; D: TRBD1; V: TRBV6-1; J: TRBJ1-6; CDR3: CASSERTGGVSPLHF; DNA: TGTGCCAGCAGTGAACGGACAGGGGGCGTTTCACCCCTCCACTTT
size: NA; D: TRBD1; V: TRBV11-3; J: TRBJ2-2; CDR3: CASSPGTGPTGELFF; DNA: TGTGCCAGCAGCCCCGGGACAGGGCCCACCGGGGAGCTGTTTTTT
size: NA; D: NA; V: TRBV30; J: TRBJ1-1; CDR3: CAWSGRNVLEAFF; DNA: TGTGCCTGGAGTGGCAGGAATGTACTAGAAGCTTTCTTT
size: few; D: TRBD1; V: TRBV7-2; J: TRBJ1-1; CDR3: CASSPRQGGTEAFF; DNA: TGTGCCAGCAGCCCAAGACAGGGGGGAACTGAAGCTTTCTTT
size: NA; D: NA; V: TRBV4-1; J: TRBJ1-4; CDR3: CASSLDFNEKLFF; DNA: TGCGCCAGCAGCCTCGACTTTAATGAAAAACTGTTTTTT
size: few; D: NA; V: TRBV9; J: TRBJ2-3; CDR3: CASSDSRTDTQYF; DNA: TGTGCCAGCAGCGACTCTAGGACAGATACGCAGTATTTT
size: NA; D: NA; V: TRBV6-1; J: TRBJ2-1; CDR3: CASSERGHNEQFF; DNA: TGTGCCAGCAGTGAAAGAGGGCACAATGAGCAGTTCTTC
size: NA; D: TRBD1; V: TRBV15; J: TRBJ1-2; CDR3: CATSSDRGYGYTF; DNA: TGTGCCACCAGCAGCGACAGGGGGTATGGCTACACCTTC
size: few; D: NA; V: TRBV6-5; J: TRBJ1-1; CDR3: CASSLPPYTEAFF; DNA: TGTGCCAGCAGTCTACCCCCTTACACTGAAGCTTTCTTT
size: NA; D: NA; V: TRBV30; J: TRBJ1-6; CDR3: CAWERTNSPLHF; DNA: TGTGCCTGGGAGCGGACCAATTCACCCCTCCACTTT
size: NA; D: NA; V: TRBV5-1; J: TRBJ1-4; CDR3: CASSLGALPNEKLFF; DNA: TGCGCCAGCAGCTTGGGGGCCCTACCTAATGAAAAACTGTTTTTT
size: NA; D: TRBD1; V: TRBV27; J: TRBJ1-1; CDR3: CASSLRPAGGITEAFF; DNA: TGTGCCAGCAGTTTACGCCCGGCAGGGGGGATCACTGAAGCTTTCTTT
size: NA; D: TRBD1; V: TRBV19; J: TRBJ1-2; CDR3: CASSPRTGDNYGYTF; DNA: TGTGCCAGTAGTCCAAGGACAGGGGACAACTATGGCTACACCTTC
size: NA; D: NA; V: TRBV6-5; J: TRBJ2-3; CDR3: CASSWRGGGEDTQYF; DNA: TGTGCCAGCAGTTGGAGGGGGGGCGGGGAAGATACGCAGTATTTT
size: NA; D: TRBD1; V: TRBV5-4; J: TRBJ2-3; CDR3: CASSLQGATDTQYF; DNA: TGTGCCAGCAGCTTACAGGGGGCGACAGATACGCAGTATTTT
size: NA; D: TRBD1; V: TRBV7-8; J: TRBJ2-5; CDR3: CASSRMTGVETQYF; DNA: TGTGCCAGCAGCCGGATGACAGGGGTAGAGACCCAGTACTTC
size: NA; D: NA; V: TRBV2; J: TRBJ2-3; CDR3: CASSDRTTDTQYF; DNA: TGTGCCAGCAGCGACAGAACCACAGATACGCAGTATTTT
size: NA; D: NA; V: TRBV7-2; J: TRBJ2-1; CDR3: CASSLGVGWNEQFF; DNA: TGTGCCAGCAGCTTAGGGGTGGGCTGGAATGAGCAGTTCTTC
size: few; D: TRBD2; V: TRBV7-2; J: TRBJ2-1; CDR3: CASSFSGGRPKQFF; DNA: TGTGCCAGCAGCTTTAGCGGGGGGCGGCCCAAGCAGTTCTTC
size: once; D: NA; V: TRBV7-8; J: TRBJ2-2; CDR3: CASSRRQEGTGELFF; DNA: TGTGCCAGCAGCCGTCGACAGGAGGGCACCGGGGAGCTGTTTTTT
size: NA; D: NA; V: TRBV7-2; J: TRBJ2-5; CDR3: CASSLTWTEGETQYF; DNA: TGTGCCAGCAGCTTAACCTGGACGGAGGGGGAGACCCAGTACTTC